This TCR beta chain was obtained from a study of shared clonotypes between healthy human individuals. Study-wide points: Naive subsets generally had larger estimated richness than memory subsets.

Per germline, CDR1 SGHDT and CDR2 YYEEEE. V dropped 0 bases and J dropped 0 bases, with 12 bases sitting between them. The CDR3 covers 16 residues. A word on this clone: Its antigen remains unidentified.

Every one of the donors was a Caucasian adult that lived in Nashville, Tennessee. The authors ran the assay at deep level. Sequencing used immunoSEQ multiplex PCR; TCRdb keeps in-frame clones, though not all of them. Of some 630,000 clones in the sample, around 72% are singletons; the top ten hold about 1.8%. Material for sequencing was memory CD4+ T cells sorted from blood. Subset meaning: CD45RA-negative fraction. The chain is built from TRBV5-6 and TRBJ2-5; the D is unclear. The source of this sequence is a woman in her twenties or thirties in good health. CDR3 in amino acids: CASSLEQTEYQETQYF. DNA for the CDR3: TGTGCCAGCAGCTTGGAACAGACCGAGTACCAAGAGACCCAGTACTTC.